The rows below give T cell receptor beta chains drawn from one sample of a study of post-analysis software for immune sequencing data. TCRdb used MiXCR to reprocess the PCR reads, holding one entry per CDR3 protein. The sample shows about 680,000 distinct CDR3 sequences, around 60% of them seen only once. Sequenced: blood. These receptors were collected from a girl aged 2 to 10 with multiple sclerosis. Each CDR3 is given without its conserved first and last residue. D genes are given only for firm matches.

v_gene,d_gene,len,j_gene,CDR3aa
TRBV6-1,NA,12,TRBJ2-3,ASTEGTLRDTQY
TRBV7-9,NA,13,TRBJ2-5,ASSQKGTLQETQY
TRBV10-3,TRBD2,12,TRBJ2-5,AIGRTSDQETQY
TRBV12-3/TRBV12-4,NA,11,TRBJ2-7,ASSLNEAYEQY
TRBV6-5,TRBD1,11,TRBJ2-1,ASSWTGSNEQF
TRBV11-2,TRBD1,12,TRBJ1-6,ASSPSGTVWTLH
TRBV10-3,NA,15,TRBJ2-1,AISADRSEGYNNEQF
TRBV5-1,TRBD1,13,TRBJ2-7,ASNCCGTGPYEQY
TRBV5-1,NA,12,TRBJ2-3,ASSLEVVTDTQY
TRBV5-1,NA,13,TRBJ2-1,ASSLAIGSYNEQF
TRBV10-3,NA,14,TRBJ2-1,AISESISGPTGEQF
TRBV4-1,TRBD1,15,TRBJ1-2,ASSGHRGRLVDYGYT
TRBV7-2,TRBD1,14,TRBJ2-1,ASSSSGGLRGNEQF
TRBV5-1,NA,12,NA,ASSLTASSYEQY
TRBV7-9,TRBD2,13,TRBJ2-3,ASRVTSGLTDTQY
TRBV25-1,NA,11,TRBJ2-7,ASSEGLSYEQY
TRBV12-3/TRBV12-4,NA,15,TRBJ1-5,ASSDQLGAGSNQPQH
TRBV7-6,NA,12,TRBJ2-1,ASSLGGPLNEQF
TRBV7-6,NA,12,TRBJ2-7,ASSLAPGRNEQY
TRBV7-2,NA,11,TRBJ2-1,ARVREPYNEQF
TRBV7-8,NA,14,TRBJ2-1,ASSLIWGLEHNEQF
TRBV4-3,NA,13,TRBJ2-6,ASSQALPGANVLT
TRBV6-6,NA,12,TRBJ2-7,ASSFRDDSYEQY
TRBV7-9,TRBD1,15,TRBJ2-5,ASSSWPRDREKETQY
TRBV7-9,NA,12,TRBJ2-5,ASSWQGGEETQY
TRBV25-1,NA,12,TRBJ2-1,ASSELIPYNEQF
TRBV10-3,NA,10,TRBJ2-5,ATRKGVETQY
TRBV20-1,NA,10,TRBJ2-1,SATRDYNEQF
TRBV4-1,NA,17,TRBJ1-1,ASSQDWGGRTTANTEAF
TRBV12-3/TRBV12-4,NA,13,TRBJ1-1,ASSLNQGGNTEAF
TRBV10-3,TRBD2,12,TRBJ2-7,AISTTSGGSEQY
TRBV12-3/TRBV12-4,NA,12,TRBJ1-5,ASSCQVANQPQH
TRBV6-5,NA,12,TRBJ1-4,ASRRQAGGEKLF
TRBV20-1,NA,9,TRBJ1-2,SAPDGYGYT
TRBV10-3,NA,11,TRBJ1-6,AISESKPSPLH
TRBV19,TRBD1,12,TRBJ1-5,ASSEDRANQPQH
TRBV6-1,NA,15,TRBJ2-7,ASREQGGVLSAYEQY
TRBV4-2,NA,14,TRBJ2-3,ASSQEGRRPTDAQY
TRBV6-5,TRBD1,11,TRBJ1-2,ASSVGQGDGYT
TRBV20-1,TRBD2,13,TRBJ2-1,SARVPAGVINEQF
TRBV20-1,TRBD2,14,TRBJ2-1,SALKGTSGSDNEQF
TRBV6-1,TRBD1,11,TRBJ2-7,ASKGTGTYEQY
TRBV10-1,TRBD1,11,TRBJ1-1,ASSARQGAEAF
TRBV7-2,NA,14,TRBJ1-3,ASSLGRSSSGNTIY
TRBV6-5,NA,12,TRBJ1-1,ASSYNKARTEAF
TRBV27,NA,11,TRBJ2-7,ASSFGRDYEQY
TRBV6-5,NA,14,TRBJ1-2,ASSYSIYGVGYGYT
TRBV4-3,NA,13,TRBJ2-5,ASSQSVGSREAQY
TRBV2,TRBD1,15,TRBJ2-6,ASDRGTISSGANVLT
TRBV6-5,NA,13,TRBJ1-2,ASRGAGLGSGGYT
TRBV5-1,TRBD2,13,TRBJ2-1,ASSSIAGGPLEQF
TRBV7-6,NA,11,TRBJ1-2,ASSRIYVGGYT